Sequencing of this T cell receptor beta chain was carried out in a study of neurological immune-mediated disorders. TCRdb independently ran MiXCR on the 5' RACE reads; one entry per CDR3 protein. The table lists about 66,000 distinct CDR3 sequences, 3% to 4% of them singletons. This clonotype has ten or more counts. The receptor was isolated from a man in his forties or fifties with multiple sclerosis. Specimen: PBMCs.

CDR3 in amino acids: CASSLDSYNSPLHF. CDR3 nucleotides: TGTGCCAGCAGCCTGGACTCCTATAATTCACCCCTCCACTTT. The rearrangement links TRBV3-1 to TRBJ1-6; D is ambiguous. The CDR3 consists of 14 residues. V lost 4 bases to trimming and J lost 0 bases, with 4 bases between them. Looked up from germline, CDR1 is LGHDT and CDR2 is YNNKEL (reference sequence).